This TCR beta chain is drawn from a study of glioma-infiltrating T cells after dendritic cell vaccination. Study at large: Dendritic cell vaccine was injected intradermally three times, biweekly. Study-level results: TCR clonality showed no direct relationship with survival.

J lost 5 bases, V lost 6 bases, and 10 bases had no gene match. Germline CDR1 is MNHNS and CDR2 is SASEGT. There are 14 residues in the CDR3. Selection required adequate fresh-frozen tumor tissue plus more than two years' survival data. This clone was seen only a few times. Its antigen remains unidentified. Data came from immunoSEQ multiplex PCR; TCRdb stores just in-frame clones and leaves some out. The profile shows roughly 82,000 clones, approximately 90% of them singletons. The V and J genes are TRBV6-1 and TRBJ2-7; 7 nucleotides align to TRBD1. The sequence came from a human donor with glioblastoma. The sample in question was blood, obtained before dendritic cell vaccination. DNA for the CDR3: TGTGCCAGCAGGCCCTTAGAAAGGGGGCACGAGCAGTACTTC. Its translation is CASRPLERGHEQYF.